A selection of T cell receptor beta chains follows, all from one sample in a study of T-cell reconstitution after alpha-beta-depleted transplantation in children. MiXCR, run by TCRdb on the PCR reads, gives a single entry per CDR3 protein. The sample shows 65,000 to 75,000 distinct CDR3 sequences, approximately 5% of them seen only once. Sequenced here: PBMCs, mostly from graft donor cells, sampled 180 days after TCRalphabeta/CD19-depleted stem cell transplant. These receptors were obtained from a boy younger than two who had a stem cell transplant for acute myeloid leukemia, so the T cells may come from the graft donor. Each CDR3 is given with its conserved first and last residue. Fields, in order: CDR3 protein, CDR3 DNA, clone size, J gene, D gene, V gene. The D gene is left open where the match is weak. The size entry is marked missing in some rows and otherwise reads once, few, many or a size class.

CASSLSRQGSYEQYF,TGCGCCAGCAGCTTGAGTCGGCAGGGAAGCTACGAGCAGTACTTC,many,TRBJ2-7,NA,TRBV5-1
CSARISGRGETQYF,TGCAGTGCTAGGATTAGCGGGAGGGGAGAGACCCAGTACTTC,many,TRBJ2-5,TRBD2,TRBV20-1
CASSYRDRVSDRLFF,TGTGCCAGCAGTTACCGGGACAGGGTGAGCGACAGGCTGTTTTTT,many,TRBJ1-4,TRBD1,TRBV6-5
CASSVVGGPLNNEQFF,TGTGCCAGCAGCGTAGTTGGGGGCCCCCTCAACAATGAGCAGTTCTTC,many,TRBJ2-1,NA,TRBV9
CSAKDRMNTEAFF,TGCAGTGCTAAGGATCGGATGAACACTGAAGCTTTCTTT,many,TRBJ1-1,NA,TRBV20-1
CASRPQRGGADTQYF,TGTGCCAGCAGACCGCAGCGGGGGGGCGCAGATACGCAGTATTTT,many,TRBJ2-3,TRBD2,TRBV12-3/TRBV12-4
CSARQGFADTQYF,TGCAGTGCTCGTCAGGGGTTCGCAGATACGCAGTATTTT,many,TRBJ2-3,NA,TRBV20-1
CASRPEGENQPQHF,TGCGCCAGCAGACCCGAGGGGGAAAATCAGCCCCAGCATTTT,many,TRBJ1-5,NA,TRBV5-1
CASAPGQVLYTGELFF,TGTGCCAGCGCCCCGGGACAGGTCTTGTACACCGGGGAGCTGTTTTTT,many,TRBJ2-2,TRBD1,TRBV12-3/TRBV12-4
CASSENPSKNIQYF,TGTGCCAGCAGCGAGAATCCCTCCAAAAACATTCAGTACTTC,many,TRBJ2-4,NA,TRBV9
CSAQPSGGAETQYF,TGCAGTGCTCAACCTAGCGGGGGGGCGGAGACCCAGTACTTC,many,TRBJ2-5,TRBD2,TRBV20-1
CASSPTTFAWETQYF,TGTGCCAGCAGCCCTACCACTTTTGCATGGGAGACCCAGTACTTC,many,TRBJ2-5,NA,TRBV5-6
CASKTQGGTGELFF,TGTGCCAGCAAAACCCAGGGCGGCACCGGGGAGCTGTTTTTT,many,TRBJ2-2,NA,TRBV27
CASSLAPGVVGTEAFF,TGTGCCAGCAGCTTAGCCCCTGGGGTCGTCGGGACTGAAGCTTTCTTT,many,TRBJ1-1,NA,TRBV7-2
CASGGGPDTQYF,TGTGCCAGTGGGGGAGGGCCAGATACGCAGTATTTT,many,TRBJ2-3,TRBD2,TRBV12-3/TRBV12-4
CSARGQGRTYEQYF,TGCAGTGCTAGGGGTCAGGGGAGAACCTACGAGCAGTACTTC,many,TRBJ2-7,NA,TRBV20-1
CASSPLEGGNQPQHF,TGTGCCAGCTCACCGTTAGAGGGTGGCAATCAGCCCCAGCATTTT,NA,TRBJ1-5,NA,TRBV18
CATSRDPGQGYNEQFF,TGTGCCACCAGCAGAGACCCGGGACAGGGGTACAATGAGCAGTTCTTC,many,TRBJ2-1,TRBD1,TRBV15
CASSLDQGFSLHEQYF,TGTGCCAGCAGTTTGGATCAGGGGTTTTCTCTCCACGAGCAGTACTTC,many,TRBJ2-7,NA,TRBV12-3/TRBV12-4
CASSYSNRVTDTQYF,TGTGCCAGCAGTTACTCCAACAGGGTAACAGATACGCAGTATTTT,many,TRBJ2-3,NA,TRBV6-6
CSATRGGFNQPQHF,TGCAGTGCGACCCGGGGAGGGTTCAATCAGCCCCAGCATTTT,many,TRBJ1-5,NA,TRBV20-1
CASSRGTGPDTQYF,TGTGCCAGCAGCCGTGGGACAGGCCCAGATACGCAGTATTTT,many,TRBJ2-3,TRBD1,TRBV3-1
CASSQDLVGRGQYF,TGTGCCAGCAGCCAAGATCTCGTGGGCCGGGGGCAGTACTTC,many,TRBJ2-7,NA,TRBV14
CASSRTGDTQYF,TGTGCCAGCAGTAGGACAGGGGACACGCAGTATTTT,many,TRBJ2-3,TRBD1,TRBV12-3/TRBV12-4
CASSITGFHQPQHF,TGTGCCAGCAGTATAACGGGTTTTCATCAGCCCCAGCATTTT,few,TRBJ1-5,NA,TRBV6-1
CASRALDRENQPQHF,TGTGCCAGCAGAGCCCTAGACAGGGAAAATCAGCCCCAGCATTTT,many,TRBJ1-5,TRBD1,TRBV2
CASSPGSGGAWETQYF,TGTGCCAGCAGCCCAGGAAGCGGGGGGGCCTGGGAGACCCAGTACTTC,many,TRBJ2-5,TRBD2,TRBV7-8
CASSLSTQGATNEKLFF,TGCGCCAGCAGCTTGTCAACCCAGGGGGCAACTAATGAAAAACTGTTTTTT,many,TRBJ1-4,TRBD1,TRBV5-1
CSAEREADTGELFF,TGCAGTGCGGAGAGGGAGGCGGACACCGGGGAGCTGTTTTTT,many,TRBJ2-2,NA,TRBV20-1
CASSSLGATVKNIQYF,TGTGCCAGCAGCTCCTTAGGGGCGACGGTCAAAAACATTCAGTACTTC,many,TRBJ2-4,NA,TRBV7-2
CASSGSVTGLEAFF,TGTGCCAGCAGTGGATCTGTGACAGGCCTTGAAGCTTTCTTT,many,TRBJ1-1,NA,TRBV28
CASSGLAAGELFF,TGCGCCAGCAGCGGACTAGCGGCAGGGGAGCTGTTTTTT,many,TRBJ2-2,TRBD2,TRBV10-2
CSVPGDWGYGYTF,TGCAGCGTTCCGGGGGATTGGGGCTATGGCTACACCTTC,NA,TRBJ1-2,NA,TRBV29-1